This T cell receptor (beta chain) derives from a study of blood T cell repertoires in COVID-19. About the research overall: Samples taken during acute and convalescent COVID-19 were collected in the United States, Italy and Spain. Nucleic acid was either cDNA or gDNA, and it came from T cells, B-cell-depleted T cells, or PBMCs.

Trimming took 1 base from V and 7 from J, leaving 16 bases between them. This CDR3 contains 15 residues. Germline CDR1 SGHTA, CDR2 FQGNSA. Per the authors' pipeline: Reference gene primer amplification gave estimated nucleated cell counts. Profiling relied on immunoSEQ multiplex PCR, and the TCRdb table lists in-frame clones only, not all of them. That table is the source of V, J and clone size, and D and trimming were worked out from the DNA. The data show 150,000 to 200,000 clones, approximately 83% seen once. The TCR sequence derives from a man in his sixties with acute or convalescent COVID-19. The genes are TRBV7-2 and TRBJ1-2, with D possibly being TRBD1 (5 bases). Input material: peripheral blood. The CDR3 region is CASSLGAGLGLGYTF. The CDR3 DNA is TGTGCCAGCAGCTTAGGGGCAGGGTTAGGGCTTGGCTACACCTTC.